This TCR beta chain came from a study of blood T cell repertoires in COVID-19. Study at large: The United States, Italy and Spain supplied acute and convalescent COVID-19 samples. The cDNA or gDNA used as material had been derived from T cells, B-cell-depleted T cells, or PBMCs.

Original processing notes: The authors estimated nucleated cell counts from reference gene primer amplification. Assay: immunoSEQ multiplex PCR; the TCRdb copy retains only in-frame clones and omits some. V and J calls and clone size follow that table, whereas D and trimming were derived from the DNA. The sample includes fewer than 250,000 clones, 80% to 90% of them seen just once. CDR1 SGHTA and CDR2 FQGTGA come from the germline V gene. The V and J ends lost 4 bases and 3 bases, in that order; junction bases with no gene match: 7. The CDR3 is 17 amino acids. J is TRBJ2-2 and V is TRBV7-3; 11 bases line up with TRBD2. What was sequenced was peripheral blood. The TCR was taken from a man aged 45-60 years with acute or convalescent COVID-19. CDR3 in amino acids: CASSSSGTSGYTGELFF. The CDR3 region has the DNA TGTGCCAGCAGCTCCTCCGGGACTAGCGGATACACCGGGGAGCTGTTTTTT.